This T cell receptor (beta chain) was sequenced in a study of blood T cell repertoires in COVID-19 (dated by TCRdb to the early 2020s). Regarding the research as a whole: The collaborator samples originated in the United States, Italy and Spain and spanned the acute and convalescent phases of COVID-19. The material from the prospective study consisted of cDNA or gDNA derived from T cells, B-cell-depleted T cells, or PBMCs. Subjects who had been exposed to COVID-19, were actively infected with it, or had recovered from it provided the deeply sampled blood TCRbeta repertoires that made up the dataset. The repertoires were made available in a free public database intended to serve as a resource for research on the immune response to SARS-CoV-2. The samples were drawn from the first 160 participants of the ongoing ImmuneRACE study and from more than 1,000 subjects provided by 6 global collaborators. The sample metadata nearly always contained a de-identified subject ID, COVID-19 status, age in years and sex. Where available, HLA class I and class II types were obtained from metadata supplied by the sample provider rather than from assay-based typing.

Each collaborating institution followed its own protocols to collect whole blood in K2EDTA tubes. For TCRbeta analysis, collaborators shipped samples as frozen whole blood, isolated PBMCs, or DNA extracted from either of those sample types. Beyond this particular receptor, the publication reports: Clinical and demographic metadata were provided uncurated, with the amount varying by source and participant.

Based on the germline V gene, the CDR1 and CDR2 sequences are SGHDT and YYEEEE. Trimming leaves V shorter by 5 bases and J shorter by 2 bases, with the junction holding 7 bases beyond the gene matches. The CDR3 numbers 14 residues from cysteine through phenylalanine. The only DNA kept is the CDR3, 42 bases in frame from the first base. TCRbeta CDR3 regions were amplified from genomic DNA using the immunoSEQ Assay, a bias-controlled multiplex PCR. On the authors' methods: Within the assay, amplification of reference gene primers was used to estimate how many nucleated cells each sample contained. To quantify the absolute abundance of each unique TCRbeta CDR3 rearrangement, sequence reads were collapsed and filtered. For each sample, productive Simpson clonality was calculated by taking the square root of Simpson's diversity index across productive rearrangements. The table was pulled from immuneACCESS by TCRdb, which kept in-frame rearrangements only. Such tables lose some clones; where checked, under half of the loss comes from unresolved V genes, and the rest has no known cause. V and J calls and clone size are those listed in that table; D and trimming were worked out from the DNA. The sample profile shows about 56,000 clones; less than 90% of them were found once. 10% to 15% of the sample goes to the ten largest clones.

About this clone itself: The antigen it recognizes is unknown. No base-level quality is on record; no much larger clone is a single base apart.

This TCR came from a woman older than 75 with acute or convalescent COVID-19. The V and J genes are TRBV5-6 and TRBJ2-7, and TRBD1 aligns with 7 junction nucleotides. The sample was peripheral blood. The DNA reads TGTGCCAGCAGAGAGACGGGACAGACCTACGAGCAGTACTTC. The encoded protein is CASRETGQTYEQYF.